One and the same sample provided the 29 T cell receptor beta chains below, sequenced in a study of T cell repertoires in cytomegalovirus infection (dated by TCRdb to the late 2010s). Sequenced using an Illumina HiSeq 1500. Through fastp at Q25 and MiXCR, TCRdb rebuilt clones from the public reads, retaining in-frame beta chains. Every entry covers one CDR3 protein and lists the most common genes and DNA from its rows. This sample lists approximately 250,000 distinct CDR3 sequences; roughly an eighth were detected once. 1.5% to 2% of the sample lies in the top ten. The sample comprised PBMCs. The receptor set was obtained from a human donor in good health (CMV status not recorded). Some clones in this sample may be carry-over from other donors' samples.

The V call is TRBV24-1, the J call TRBJ2-3, with 12 bases lining up with TRBD2. From germline, CDR1 is KGHDR and CDR2 SFDVKD. After removal of 8 bases from V and 4 bases from J, the junction contained 3 bases not matched to a gene. The CDR3 loop spans 14 amino acids. CDR3 sequence reads: CATTSSGRADTQYF. DNA of the CDR3: TGTGCCACCACTTCTAGCGGGAGGGCAGATACGCAGTATTTT.

V is TRBV20-1 and J is TRBJ2-3; D not resolved. CDR3 length equals 13 residues. V shed 7 bases and J shed 6 bases, with 17 bases lying between them. Germline V gene lookup returns CDR1 DFQATT and CDR2 SNEGSKA (reference sequence). The CDR3 loop is CSVITGSPDTQYF. CDR3 coding DNA: TGCAGTGTAATAACTGGTTCGCCGGATACGCAGTATTTT.

The V gene is TRBV20-1, the J gene TRBJ2-3; 12 bases line up with TRBD2. Per the germline V gene, CDR1 is DFQATT and CDR2 is SNEGSKA (reference sequence). This CDR3 has 15 amino acids. The J segment lost 1 base and the V segment lost 5 bases, leaving 4 bases of the junction unmatched. The CDR3 sequence is CSARLAGVGTDTQYF. The CDR3 coding sequence is TGCAGTGCTCGACTAGCGGGAGTGGGCACAGATACGCAGTATTTT.

This chain links TRBV14 with TRBJ1-1; D is perhaps TRBD1 (5 bases). Germline V gives CDR1 SGHDN, CDR2 FVKESK. This CDR3 has 15 amino acids. Trimming took off 7 bases at V and 3 bases at J, with 18 bases between the two ends. CDR3 coding DNA: TGTGCCAGCACGGTTCTCGGGGGTGCGGACACTGAAGCTTTCTTT. Amino acids: CASTVLGGADTEAFF.

This clonotype was counted many times. The genes are TRBV6-1 and TRBJ2-3, with 7 bases fitting TRBD2. V lost 10 bases, J lost 2 bases, and 6 bases stayed unmatched. This CDR3 has 13 residues. Germline CDR1 reads MNHNS; CDR2 reads SASEGT. CDR3 DNA sequence: TGTGCCACCCTAGGGGACTACACAGATACGCAGTATTTT. It translates to CATLGDYTDTQYF.

V gene TRBV29-1 combines with J gene TRBJ1-2, with 7 bases identical to TRBD1. The CDR3 is made up of 12 amino acids. The germline CDR1 and CDR2 sequences are SQVTM and ANQGSEA. DNA of the CDR3: TGCAGGGGGGGGACAGAAGGATATGGCTACACCTTC. It specifies CRGGTEGYGYTF.

This clonotype was observed many times. The chain links TRBV7-2 to TRBJ2-7, with D perhaps being TRBD1 or TRBD2 (6 bases each). The CDR3 consists of 15 residues. V lost 3 bases and J lost 2, with 14 bases in between. Germline V gives CDR1 SGHTA, CDR2 FQGNSA. The CDR3 DNA reads TGTGCCAGCAGCTTTGGGGGGCCCTCTCCCTACGAGCAGTACTTC. Amino acids: CASSFGGPSPYEQYF.

The table lists this clonotype with many counts. The chain combines TRBV7-2 with TRBJ1-2; no definite D call. This CDR3 spans 15 amino acids. Germline CDR1 and CDR2: SGHTA and FQGNSA. V lost 0 bases, J lost 2 bases, and 10 bases lay in between. CDR3 region: CASSLAPGQNYGYTF. The CDR3 region has the DNA TGTGCCAGCAGCTTAGCGCCGGGTCAGAACTATGGCTACACCTTC.

The chain recombines TRBV5-4 with TRBJ2-5; 10 bases are shared with TRBD2. Germline V gene sequence: CDR1 SGHNT, CDR2 YYREEE (reference sequence). J lost 2 bases, V lost 0 bases, and 4 bases had no gene match. The CDR3 is made up of 16 amino acids. CDR3 protein: CASSLELAGGQETQYF. The CDR3 bases are TGTGCCAGCAGCTTGGAGTTAGCGGGAGGACAAGAGACCCAGTACTTC.

At least ten counts were recorded for this clonotype. The chain has TRBV7-2 and TRBJ1-2; TRBD1 might be the D (5 bases). This CDR3 has 15 amino acids. The V end was cut by 5 bases, the J end by 2 bases, with 15 bases between. The germline gives CDR1 SGHTA, CDR2 FQGNSA. Written as DNA, the CDR3 is TGTGCCAGCAGCGCGGACAAGTCGATGAACTATGGCTACACCTTC. This codes for CASSADKSMNYGYTF.

The rearrangement links TRBV20-1 to TRBJ1-5, with D perhaps TRBD1 (5 bases). CDR1 and CDR2 (germline): DFQATT, SNEGSKA (reference sequence). Trimming shortened V by 4 bases and J by 4 bases, and 20 bases separated the two germline ends. The CDR3 is 16 amino acids. Written as DNA, the CDR3 is TGCAGTGCTACAGAATGGGGTCAGGGAGGAAATCAGCCCCAGCATTTT. As protein: CSATEWGQGGNQPQHF.

In its sample, this clonotype was seen many times. The chain's CDR3 is CASSLTTGELFF. The CDR3 DNA follows: TGTGCCAGCAGCTTGACCACCGGGGAGCTGTTTTTT. This chain connects TRBV7-3 to TRBJ2-2, with no clear D. The CDR3 covers 12 residues. Germline CDR1 SGHTA, CDR2 FQGTGA. V lost 3 bases, J lost 4 bases, and 3 bases lay in between.

This clonotype was counted a few times. The J gene is TRBJ2-5, the V gene TRBV28; D may be TRBD1 (6 bases). CDR1 and CDR2 (germline): MDHEN, SYDVKM. V was cut by 2 bases and J by 2 bases, with 18 bases left in between. The CDR3 has 17 residues. In DNA form, the CDR3 reads TGTGCCAGCAGTTTACCCGGGGTGACAGGTTTTCAAGAGACCCAGTACTTC. It translates to CASSLPGVTGFQETQYF.

This clonotype was counted at least ten times. The chain combines TRBV6-2 or TRBV6-3 with TRBJ1-5, with D possibly matching TRBD1 (5 bases). The CDR3 extends over 15 amino acids. V lost 6 bases and J lost 6, with 18 bases in between. Per the germline V gene, CDR1 is MNHEY and CDR2 is SVGEGT. The DNA for the CDR3 is TGTGCCAGCAGCCCATCGGGGGGAGGAAGTCAGCCCCAGCATTTT. Translation: CASSPSGGGSQPQHF.

In its sample, this clonotype was seen a few times. The chain links TRBV29-1 to TRBJ2-3; 7 bases match TRBD2. Per the germline V gene, CDR1 is SQVTM and CDR2 is ANQGSEA. V shed 6 bases and J 0 bases; nucleotides not matched to a gene: 15. The CDR3 is 17 residues long. The CDR3 loop reads CSVFTSANLASTDTQYF. The CDR3 coding sequence is TGCAGCGTGTTCACTAGCGCAAACTTAGCAAGCACAGATACGCAGTATTTT.

In this sample, this clonotype turned up many times. V and J are TRBV7-8 and TRBJ2-6; weak D call: TRBD2 (5 bases). This CDR3 has 17 residues. Trimming removed 2 bases at V and 0 bases at J, with 11 bases between. Germline V gene lookup returns CDR1 SGHVS and CDR2 FQNEAQ. As DNA, the CDR3 is TGTGCCAGCAGCTTATCTTTTCGGGGCTCTGGGGCCAACGTCCTGACTTTC. This codes for CASSLSFRGSGANVLTF.

This clonotype was counted between two and nine times. V gene TRBV10-3 combines with J gene TRBJ2-1; TRBD2 aligns across 13 bases. V gave up 7 bases and J gave up 7 bases; unmatched junction bases: 7. Germline V gives CDR1 ENHRY, CDR2 SYGVKD. The CDR3 contains 15 residues. The CDR3 region is CAITPGLAGFNEQFF. The CDR3 DNA reads as TGTGCCATCACCCCGGGACTAGCGGGATTTAATGAGCAGTTCTTC.

This clonotype occurred many times. The chain carries TRBV7-2 and TRBJ1-3; TRBD1 might be the D (5 bases). Trimming took off 1 base at V and 8 bases at J, with 9 bases between the two ends. The V gene's germline CDR1 is SGHTA and CDR2 FQGNSA. This CDR3 has 13 amino acids. The CDR3 DNA follows: TGTGCCAGCAGCTTAGGGCGGGGCGACACCATATATTTT. It specifies CASSLGRGDTIYF.

This chain connects TRBV12-5 to TRBJ2-5; D gene unclear. Germline lookup yields CDR1 LGHNT and CDR2 FRNRAP. V lost 4 bases to trimming and J lost 4 bases, with 13 bases between them. The length of the CDR3 is 14 residues. This CDR3 is CASGSPLVGETQYF. The CDR3 DNA sequence: TGTGCTAGTGGTTCGCCGTTGGTGGGAGAGACCCAGTACTTC.

Ten or more counts support this clonotype. V gene TRBV4-1 combines with J gene TRBJ2-7; D could derive from TRBD1 or TRBD2 (7 bases each). V was cut by 4 bases and J by 5 bases, with 18 bases left in between. Germline V gene sequence: CDR1 MGHRA, CDR2 YSYEKL. This CDR3 region has 15 residues. The CDR3 region has the DNA TGCGCCAGCAGCCCAGGGAGGGGGCGAGGCGACGAGCAGTACTTC. This translates into CASSPGRGRGDEQYF.

Ten or more counts support this clonotype. The V call is TRBV15, the J call TRBJ2-7; 7 bases match TRBD2. The CDR3 length is 13 residues. Germline V gives CDR1 LNHNV, CDR2 YYDKDF (reference sequence). The V gene end was trimmed by 5 bases and the J gene end by 5 bases; junction bases not matched to a gene: 6. The CDR3 DNA is TGTGCCACCAGCTTGCGGGAGAACGACGAGCAGTACTTC. Translating it yields CATSLRENDEQYF.

This clonotype was seen a handful of times. V and J are TRBV5-1 and TRBJ2-7, with no clear D. Germline loops: CDR1 SGHRS, CDR2 YFSETQ. Trimming left V 3 bases short and J 8 bases short, with 6 bases between. This CDR3 comprises 10 residues. CDR3 amino acids: CASSSEQQYF. CDR3 nucleotide sequence: TGCGCCAGCAGCTCCGAACAGCAGTACTTC.

The gene calls are TRBV11-2 and TRBJ2-7; 7 bases are shared with TRBD2. CDR3 length equals 15 residues. The V gene end was trimmed by 0 bases and the J gene end by 1 base; junction bases not matched to a gene: 3. Germline V lookup: CDR1 SGHAT, CDR2 FQNNGV. CDR3 DNA: TGTGCCAGCAGCTTAGATGTGCGGGGGTCCTACGAGCAGTACTTC. Translating it yields CASSLDVRGSYEQYF.

This clonotype was seen ten or more times. The chain uses TRBV5-5 and TRBJ2-2, with D unresolved. The CDR3 is 11 amino acids. Trimming took off 1 base at V and 7 bases at J, with 2 bases between the two ends. CDR1 is SGHKS, CDR2 YYEKEE, per germline (reference sequence). In DNA, the CDR3 is TGTGCCAGCAGCTTGCTCGGGGAGCTGTTTTTT. Protein: CASSLLGELFF.

This clonotype has at least ten counts. The junction differs from germline at one of its ends, possibly a read error. CDR3 sequence: CAISELAESYNF. In DNA, the CDR3 is TGTGCCATCAGTGAGCTGGCGGAGAGTTACAACTTC. V gene TRBV10-3 combines with J gene TRBJ1-2; D unresolved. CDR1 is ENHRY and CDR2 is SYGVKD in the germline V gene. The CDR3 contains 12 residues.

There are many counts of this clonotype. This chain uses TRBV7-9 with TRBJ1-1, with a tentative D call TRBD1 (6 bases). Looked up from germline, CDR1 is SEHNR and CDR2 is FQNEAQ (reference sequence). V lost 5 bases to trimming and J lost 5 bases, with 12 bases between them. The CDR3 extends over 13 amino acids. DNA of the CDR3: TGTGCCAGCAGCCTACCAACAGGGACTGAAGCTTTCTTT. Translation gives CASSLPTGTEAFF.

The chain uses TRBV29-1 and TRBJ2-1; tentatively, D is TRBD1 (5 bases). The DNA end is more similar to TRBJ2-7, so the J call may be wrong. The germline V gene has CDR1 SQVTM and CDR2 ANQGSEA. This CDR3 is built from 12 residues. CDR3 loop: CSVARADNEQYF. CDR3 nucleotide sequence: TGCAGCGTTGCCAGGGCCGACAATGAGCAGTACTTC.

This clonotype was found many times. The chain employs TRBV7-7 and TRBJ2-1; TRBD2 matches at 16 bases. The J segment lost 8 bases and the V segment lost 3 bases, leaving 4 bases of the junction unmatched. The germline CDR1 and CDR2 sequences are SSHAT and FNYEAQ (reference sequence). CDR3 length: 16 residues. The CDR3 reads CASSLGLAGGADEQFF. Here the CDR3 DNA reads TGTGCCAGCAGCTTGGGACTAGCGGGAGGGGCGGATGAGCAGTTCTTC.

This clonotype was detected ten times or more. This chain connects TRBV19 to TRBJ2-5; D not certain. Trimming removed 3 bases from V and 3 bases from J, with 5 bases in between. There are 12 residues in the CDR3. Germline V lookup: CDR1 LNHDA, CDR2 SQIVND (reference sequence). This chain's CDR3 is CASSIGEETQYF. CDR3 nucleotide sequence: TGTGCCAGTAGTATCGGCGAAGAGACCCAGTACTTC.